This entry concerns a single T cell receptor (beta chain). The antigen remains undetermined. TCRdb independently ran MiXCR on the reads; one entry per CDR3 protein. The data hold 100,000 or so distinct CDR3 sequences, with less than 30% observed a single time. The data stem from a study of T cell repertoires in cytomegalovirus infection. Study background: Based on public TCR beta signatures, there were indications of CMV infection and of a matching HLA type. Study outcomes and limitations: Summed public TCR beta family frequency identified CMV carriers bearing the relevant HLA. In two of eight donors, the top clonotype was HLA-C-restricted CMV-specific.

The sequencing here drew on CD8+ T cells from cultured PBMCs, taken from culture after CMV antigen stimulation. The TCR originated in a human donor in good health (CMV status not recorded). Some clones in this sample may be carry-over from other donors' samples.

In nucleotides, the CDR3 is TGTGCCAGTAGGGTACGAGGGTCGAACACTGAAGCTTTCTTT. Translating it yields CASRVRGSNTEAFF. The chain carries TRBV19 and TRBJ1-1; the D is unclear. V dropped 6 bases and J dropped 1 base, with 12 bases sitting between them. Germline CDR1 is LNHDA and CDR2 is SQIVND (reference sequence). This CDR3 is built from 14 residues.